This T cell receptor beta chain was observed in a study of cytomegalovirus exposure and HLA in healthy donors. PCR amplification relied on 60 Vbeta primers (plus 13 Jbeta primers). Only in-frame clones appear in the TCRdb table, and some are missing; sequencing was by immunoSEQ multiplex PCR. The table has approximately 270,000 clones, about four fifths seen once. Turning to this clone: Antigen unknown.

Study observations and caveats: 150 to 200 TCR beta chains were listed as cytomegalovirus-associated. In an earlier analysis, most TCR beta V segments were productive about 87% or about 30% of the time.

This CDR3 spans 14 amino acids. CDR1 and CDR2 from the germline V gene are MNHEY and SMNVEV (reference sequence). The V and J ends lost 8 bases and 2 bases, in that order; junction bases with no gene match: 9. Source material: PBMCs. J is TRBJ2-7 and V is TRBV27; TRBD1 matches 7 bases. The sequence derives from a girl under 10 years old in good health and CMV-seronegative. CDR3 protein: CASGRDRATYEQYF. The DNA for the CDR3 is TGTGCCAGCGGACGCGACAGGGCCACCTACGAGCAGTACTTC.